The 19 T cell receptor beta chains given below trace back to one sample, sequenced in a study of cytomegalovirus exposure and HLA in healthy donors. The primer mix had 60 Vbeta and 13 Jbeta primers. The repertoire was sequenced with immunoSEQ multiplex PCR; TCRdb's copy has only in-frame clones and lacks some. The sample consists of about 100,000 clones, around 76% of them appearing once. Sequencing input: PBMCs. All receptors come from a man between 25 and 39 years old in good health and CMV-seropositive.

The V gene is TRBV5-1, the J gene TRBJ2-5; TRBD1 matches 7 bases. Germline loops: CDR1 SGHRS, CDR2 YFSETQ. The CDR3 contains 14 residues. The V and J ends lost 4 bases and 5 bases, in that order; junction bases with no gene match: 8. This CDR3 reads CASSATGNAETQYF. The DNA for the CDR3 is TGCGCCAGCAGCGCGACAGGGAATGCGGAGACCCAGTACTTC.

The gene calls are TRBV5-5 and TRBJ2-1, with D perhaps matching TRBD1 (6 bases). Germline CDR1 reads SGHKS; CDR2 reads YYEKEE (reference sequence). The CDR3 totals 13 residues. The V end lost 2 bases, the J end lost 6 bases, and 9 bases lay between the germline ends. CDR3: CASSFTDSNEQFF. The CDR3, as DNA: TGTGCCAGCAGCTTTACGGACAGCAATGAGCAGTTCTTC.

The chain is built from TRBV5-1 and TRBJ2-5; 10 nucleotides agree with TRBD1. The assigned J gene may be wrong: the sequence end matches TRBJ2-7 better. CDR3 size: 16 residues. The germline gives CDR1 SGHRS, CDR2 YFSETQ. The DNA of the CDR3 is TGCGCCAGCAGCTGGGCGACAGGGGGCGCAGGTTACGAGCAGTACTTC. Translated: CASSWATGGAGYEQYF.

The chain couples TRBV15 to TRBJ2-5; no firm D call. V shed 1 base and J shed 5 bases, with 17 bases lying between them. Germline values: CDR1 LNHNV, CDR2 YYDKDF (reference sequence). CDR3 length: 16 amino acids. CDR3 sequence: CATSRVLSRVSETQYF. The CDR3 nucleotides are TGTGCCACCAGCAGAGTTCTAAGTCGGGTGTCGGAGACCCAGTACTTC.

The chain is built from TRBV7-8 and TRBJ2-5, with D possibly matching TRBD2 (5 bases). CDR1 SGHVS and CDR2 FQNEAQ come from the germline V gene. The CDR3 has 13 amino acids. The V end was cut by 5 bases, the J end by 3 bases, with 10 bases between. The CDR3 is CASSRTAKETQYF. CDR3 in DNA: TGTGCCAGCAGCCGGACTGCCAAAGAGACCCAGTACTTC.

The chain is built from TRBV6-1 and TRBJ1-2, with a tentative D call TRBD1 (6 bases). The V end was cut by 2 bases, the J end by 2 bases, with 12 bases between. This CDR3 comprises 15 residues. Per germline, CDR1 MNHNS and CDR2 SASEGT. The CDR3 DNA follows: TGTGCCAGCAGTGAATCCCCCGGACAGAACTATGGCTACACCTTC. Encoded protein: CASSESPGQNYGYTF.

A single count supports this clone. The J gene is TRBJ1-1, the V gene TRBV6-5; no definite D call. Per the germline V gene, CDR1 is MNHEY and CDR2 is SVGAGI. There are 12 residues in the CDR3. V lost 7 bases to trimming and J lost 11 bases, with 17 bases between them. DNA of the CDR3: TGTGCCAGCACCAATAGCATCGGGGTGGCTTTCTTT. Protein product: CASTNSIGVAFF.

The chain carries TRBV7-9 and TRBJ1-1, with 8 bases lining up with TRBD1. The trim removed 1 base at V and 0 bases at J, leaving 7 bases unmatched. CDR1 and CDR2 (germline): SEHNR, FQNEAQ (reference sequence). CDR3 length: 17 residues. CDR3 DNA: TGTGCCAGCAGCTTAGGGACAGGGAGTACGGTGAACACTGAAGCTTTCTTT. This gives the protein CASSLGTGSTVNTEAFF.

The chain's CDR3 is CASSLTEGGPAGEQFF. CDR3 bases: TGTGCCAGCAGCTTAACCGAGGGGGGGCCAGCCGGTGAGCAGTTCTTC. The chain links TRBV7-3 to TRBJ2-1, with D possibly being TRBD2 (7 bases). CDR3 size: 16 residues. V shed 0 bases and J shed 9 bases, with 18 bases lying between them. The germline gives CDR1 SGHTA, CDR2 FQGTGA.

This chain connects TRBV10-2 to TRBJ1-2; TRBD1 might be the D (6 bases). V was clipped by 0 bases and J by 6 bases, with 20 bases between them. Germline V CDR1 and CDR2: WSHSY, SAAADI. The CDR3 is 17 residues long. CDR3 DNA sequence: TGCGCCAGCAGTGAGTCGCTGCGAACCGGGGGGCTGGATGGCTACACCTTC. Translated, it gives CASSESLRTGGLDGYTF.

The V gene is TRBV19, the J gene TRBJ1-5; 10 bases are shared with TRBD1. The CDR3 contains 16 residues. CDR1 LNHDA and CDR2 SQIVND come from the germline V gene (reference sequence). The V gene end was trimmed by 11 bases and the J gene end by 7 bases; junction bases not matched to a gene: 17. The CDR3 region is CAGRTRTGGIDQPQHF. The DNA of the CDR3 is TGTGCCGGCCGAACGAGGACAGGGGGGATAGACCAGCCCCAGCATTTT.

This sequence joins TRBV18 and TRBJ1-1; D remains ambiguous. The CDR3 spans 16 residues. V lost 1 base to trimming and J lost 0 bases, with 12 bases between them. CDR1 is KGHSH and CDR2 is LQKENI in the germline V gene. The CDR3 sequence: CASSPRQANMNTEAFF. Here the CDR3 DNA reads TGTGCCAGCTCACCACGCCAGGCCAATATGAACACTGAAGCTTTCTTT.

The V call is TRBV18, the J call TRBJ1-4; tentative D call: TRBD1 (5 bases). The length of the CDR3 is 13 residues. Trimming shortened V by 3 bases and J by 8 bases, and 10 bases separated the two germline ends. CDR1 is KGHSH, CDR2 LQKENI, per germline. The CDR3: CASSPSGREKLFF. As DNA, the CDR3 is TGTGCCAGCTCACCGTCAGGGCGCGAAAAACTGTTTTTT.

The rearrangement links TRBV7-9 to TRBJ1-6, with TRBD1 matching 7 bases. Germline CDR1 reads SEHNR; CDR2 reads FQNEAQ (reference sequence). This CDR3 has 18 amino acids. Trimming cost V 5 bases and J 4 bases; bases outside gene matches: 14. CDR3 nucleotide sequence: TGTGCCAGCAGCCAGGACAGGATTAAGAAAGCGTATAATTCACCCCTCCACTTT. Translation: CASSQDRIKKAYNSPLHF.

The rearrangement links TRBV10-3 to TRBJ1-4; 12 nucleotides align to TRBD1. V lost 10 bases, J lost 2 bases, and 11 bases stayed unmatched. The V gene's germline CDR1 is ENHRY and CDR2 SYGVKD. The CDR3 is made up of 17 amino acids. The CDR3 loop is CASRGTGGIVTNEKLFF. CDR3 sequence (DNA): TGTGCCAGCCGCGGGACAGGGGGCATTGTTACTAATGAAAAACTGTTTTTT.

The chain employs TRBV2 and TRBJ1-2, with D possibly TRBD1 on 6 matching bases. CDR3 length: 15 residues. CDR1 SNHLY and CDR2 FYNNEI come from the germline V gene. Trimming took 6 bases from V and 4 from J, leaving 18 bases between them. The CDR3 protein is CASREQGITSYGYTF. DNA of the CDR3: TGTGCCAGCAGGGAACAGGGAATCACCAGCTATGGCTACACCTTC.

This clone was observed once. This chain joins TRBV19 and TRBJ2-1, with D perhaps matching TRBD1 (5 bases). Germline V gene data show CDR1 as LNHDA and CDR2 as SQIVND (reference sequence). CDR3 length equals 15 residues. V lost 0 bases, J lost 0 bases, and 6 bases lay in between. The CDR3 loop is CASSIDQGSYNEQFF. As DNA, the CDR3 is TGTGCCAGTAGTATAGATCAGGGCTCCTACAATGAGCAGTTCTTC.

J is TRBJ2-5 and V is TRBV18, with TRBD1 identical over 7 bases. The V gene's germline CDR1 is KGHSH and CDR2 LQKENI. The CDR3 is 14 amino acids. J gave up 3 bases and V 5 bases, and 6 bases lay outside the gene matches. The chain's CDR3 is CASSIQTGKETQYF. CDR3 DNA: TGTGCCAGCTCAATCCAGACAGGGAAAGAGACCCAGTACTTC.

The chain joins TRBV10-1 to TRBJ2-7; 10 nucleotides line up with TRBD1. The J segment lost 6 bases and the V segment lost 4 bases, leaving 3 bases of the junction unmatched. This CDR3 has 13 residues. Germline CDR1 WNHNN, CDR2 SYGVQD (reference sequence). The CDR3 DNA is TGCGCCAGCAGTGGACGGACAGGGGGCGAGCAGTACTTC. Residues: CASSGRTGGEQYF.